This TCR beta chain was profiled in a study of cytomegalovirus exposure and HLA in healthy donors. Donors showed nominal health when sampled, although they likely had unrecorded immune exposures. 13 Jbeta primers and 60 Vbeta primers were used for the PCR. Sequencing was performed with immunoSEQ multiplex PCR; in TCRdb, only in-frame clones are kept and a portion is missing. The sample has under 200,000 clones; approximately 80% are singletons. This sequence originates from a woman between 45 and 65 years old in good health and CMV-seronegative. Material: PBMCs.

In nucleotides, the CDR3 is TGTGCCAGCAGCTTGGAAAAAGGGGCCTCCTACAATGAGCAGTTCTTC. It yields the protein CASSLEKGASYNEQFF. The J gene is TRBJ2-1, the V gene TRBV5-4; weak D call: TRBD1 (5 bases). CDR1 is SGHNT, CDR2 YYREEE, per germline (reference sequence). The CDR3 is made up of 16 amino acids. V was clipped by 0 bases and J by 0 bases, with 10 bases between them.